The 27 T cell receptor beta chains in this list originate from one sample, sequenced in a study of identical twins. One entry per CDR3 protein, called by TCRdb with MiXCR from the 5' RACE reads. The repertoire holds 1,800,000 or so distinct CDR3 sequences, with about 32% as singletons. Sequences were obtained from cord blood. The source is a newborn girl in good health.

The table lists this clonotype with a few counts. This rearrangement joins TRBV5-1 to TRBJ2-4; no firm D call. The V gene's germline CDR1 is SGHRS and CDR2 YFSETQ. The V and J ends lost 0 bases and 0 bases respectively, with 10 bases between them. CDR3 length equals 16 residues. CDR3 bases: TGCGCCAGCAGCTTGGGGCCCCTTCTAGCCAAAAACATTCAGTACTTC. Its protein product is CASSLGPLLAKNIQYF.

Only a few counts were recorded for this clonotype. This sequence joins TRBV6-1 and TRBJ2-5; D possibly corresponds to TRBD2 (5 bases). Germline-derived CDR1 and CDR2 are MNHNS and SASEGT. Trimming shortened V by 5 bases and J by 2 bases, and 12 bases separated the two germline ends. The CDR3 sequence is 14 residues long. CDR3 protein: CASSPPTTQETQYF. In DNA form, the CDR3 reads TGTGCCAGCAGTCCCCCGACTACTCAAGAGACCCAGTACTTC.

This clonotype was counted between two and nine times. The genes are TRBV20-1 and TRBJ2-3, with 7 nucleotides matching TRBD2. The CDR3 is made up of 18 amino acids. V shed 1 base, J shed 0 bases, and the junction held 13 bases outside the gene matches. Germline V lookup: CDR1 DFQATT, CDR2 SNEGSKA (reference sequence). CDR3 DNA: TGCAGTGCTAGAGCCCCTGGGGCCGGGGGGACTAGCACAGATACGCAGTATTTT. Encoded protein: CSARAPGAGGTSTDTQYF.

At least ten counts were recorded for this clonotype. The rearrangement links TRBV4-1 to TRBJ2-1, with 9 positions matching TRBD1. Germline V CDR1 and CDR2: MGHRA, YSYEKL. The CDR3 runs 14 residues. J was trimmed by 6 bases and V by 3 bases; bases with no gene match: 3. The CDR3, as DNA: TGCGCCAGCAGCCACGCGGACAGGGGCAATGAGCAGTTCTTC. It translates to CASSHADRGNEQFF.

This chain uses TRBV6-1 with TRBJ2-3, with D unclear. The germline V gene has CDR1 MNHNS and CDR2 SASEGT. The CDR3 loop spans 15 amino acids. V dropped 1 base and J dropped 14 bases, with 22 bases sitting between them. DNA for the CDR3: TGTGCCAGCAGTGAAGGTTGGAGTAGTAAGAACAATGCGTATTTT. Its translation: CASSEGWSSKNNAYF.

The J gene is TRBJ2-1, the V gene TRBV19, with 7 nucleotides matching TRBD2. Germline assignment: CDR1 LNHDA and CDR2 SQIVND (reference sequence). The length of the CDR3 is 13 residues. J lost 8 bases, V lost 3 bases, and 4 bases had no gene match. CDR3: CASSMSRGDEQFF. CDR3 sequence (DNA): TGTGCCAGTAGTATGAGTCGGGGGGATGAGCAGTTCTTC.

This chain joins TRBV20-1 and TRBJ1-3, with 11 bases identical to TRBD1. With V trimmed by 2 bases and J by 3 bases, 6 bases remained unmatched. Germline CDR1 DFQATT, CDR2 SNEGSKA (reference sequence). This CDR3 has 16 amino acids. CDR3 region: CSARPVDRGLGNTIYF. CDR3 bases: TGCAGTGCTAGACCCGTGGACAGGGGGCTTGGAAACACCATATATTTT.

V usage is TRBV7-9 and J usage is TRBJ1-1; no definite D call. The CDR3 consists of 13 residues. V was cut by 5 bases and J by 1 base, with 8 bases left in between. CDR1 is SEHNR and CDR2 is FQNEAQ in the germline V gene (reference sequence). The DNA for the CDR3 is TGTGCCAGCAGCCCCAACACGAACACTGAAGCTTTCTTT. This codes for CASSPNTNTEAFF.

This clonotype has more than one count but fewer than ten. The rearrangement joins TRBV6-2 or TRBV6-3 to TRBJ2-7, with D unresolved. Germline values: CDR1 MNHEY, CDR2 SVGEGT. The CDR3 consists of 13 residues. V was clipped by 6 bases and J by 7 bases, with 16 bases between them. The CDR3 DNA reads as TGTGCCAGCAGCTTCACCCGGGCCACTGAGCAGTACTTC. This encodes CASSFTRATEQYF.

The V and J genes are TRBV20-1 and TRBJ1-2; D remains ambiguous. V was clipped by 5 bases and J by 4 bases, with 11 bases between them. There are 12 residues in the CDR3. Germline V lookup: CDR1 DFQATT, CDR2 SNEGSKA (reference sequence). The CDR3 sequence: CSAPDESYGYTF. As DNA, the CDR3 is TGCAGTGCTCCCGACGAGAGCTATGGCTACACCTTC.

Comments on this clonotype: One junction end does not reproduce the germline sequence, and a read error may be involved. V gene TRBV14 combines with J gene TRBJ2-1; 10 nucleotides align to TRBD2. The germline CDR1 and CDR2 sequences are SGHDN and FVKESK. The CDR3 is 17 residues long. The CDR3 spells CAGSPRSSGGHYNEQFF. DNA for the CDR3: TGTGCCGGCAGCCCACGGTCTAGCGGGGGCCATTACAATGAGCAGTTCTTC.

The chain links TRBV5-1 to TRBJ1-4; unclear D gene. In germline, CDR1 is SGHRS, CDR2 YFSETQ. The CDR3 is 16 residues long. The V gene lost 0 bases and the J gene lost 0 bases, with 9 bases spanning the gap. CDR3 coding DNA: TGCGCCAGCAGCTTGGGAGGGTTTGCAACTAATGAAAAACTGTTTTTT. Its translation is CASSLGGFATNEKLFF.

The J gene is TRBJ2-1, the V gene TRBV12-3 or TRBV12-4; 11 bases map to TRBD2. The CDR3 length is 17 residues. V was pared by 6 bases and J by 2 bases, with 9 bases of the junction left unmatched. The CDR3 reads CASRQKTSGAPYNEQFF. The CDR3, as DNA: TGTGCCAGCAGGCAAAAGACTAGCGGGGCTCCCTACAATGAGCAGTTCTTC.

This sequence joins TRBV5-1 and TRBJ1-6; TRBD1 aligns across 10 bases. The CDR3 runs 16 residues. V dropped 4 bases and J dropped 7; count of bases not matched to a gene: 8. Germline assignment: CDR1 SGHRS and CDR2 YFSETQ. For the CDR3, the DNA is TGCGCCAGCAGCCCGGGACAGGGGCGCCGGAATTCACCCCTCCACTTT. This sequence encodes CASSPGQGRRNSPLHF.

The chain links TRBV6-5 to TRBJ2-2; D is perhaps TRBD2 (6 bases). This CDR3 spans 15 amino acids. The V gene's germline CDR1 is MNHEY and CDR2 SVGAGI. Deletions cut 4 bases from V and 1 base from J, with 10 bases between. The CDR3 coding sequence is TGTGCCAGCAGTTGTACCGGGGGGAACACCGGGGAGCTGTTTTTT. It translates to CASSCTGGNTGELFF.

The chain recombines TRBV20-1 with TRBJ2-1; a weak D match, TRBD1 (5 bases). There are 15 residues in the CDR3. Germline V gene sequence: CDR1 DFQATT, CDR2 SNEGSKA (reference sequence). V was shortened by 5 bases and J by 13 bases, with 27 bases between the two germline ends. CDR3 sequence: CSALTMTVPLETQFF. CDR3 DNA: TGCAGTGCTCTGACCATGACAGTGCCCCTGGAGACCCAGTTCTTC.

This clonotype was seen more than once but under ten times. The V call is TRBV15, the J call TRBJ2-1; 7 nucleotides agree with TRBD2. The ends lost 0 bases at V and 0 bases at J; junction bases unmatched: 2. Germline CDR1 is LNHNV and CDR2 is YYDKDF (reference sequence). There are 16 residues in the CDR3. CDR3 amino acids: CATSRDPGGSYNEQFF. The CDR3 nucleotides are TGTGCCACCAGCAGAGATCCGGGGGGCTCCTACAATGAGCAGTTCTTC.

Concerning this clonotype itself: At one boundary the junction diverges from the germline segment, which might be a read error. The chain couples TRBV11-2 to TRBJ2-1; no reliable D call. Per the germline V gene, CDR1 is SGHAT and CDR2 is FQNNGV. The CDR3 is made up of 13 amino acids. The CDR3: CAGSLDVNNGQFF. DNA of the CDR3: TGTGCCGGCAGCTTAGATGTGAACAATGGGCAGTTCTTC.

The chain is built from TRBV4-2 and TRBJ2-7, with 14 positions matching TRBD2. J was trimmed by 7 bases and V by 4 bases; bases with no gene match: 6. CDR1 is LGHNA and CDR2 is YNFKEQ in the germline V gene. This CDR3 is 15 amino acids long. The CDR3 sequence: CASSRGLAGDREQYF. The DNA of the CDR3 is TGTGCCAGCAGCCGGGGACTAGCGGGAGATCGTGAGCAGTACTTC.

This clonotype has only a few counts. CDR3 amino acids: CASSEVRTIYNEQYF. DNA for the CDR3: TGTGCCAGCAGTGAGGTTCGAACGATCTACAATGAGCAGTACTTC. The rearrangement links TRBV2 to TRBJ2-1; D is undetermined. The better agreement between TRBJ2-7 and the DNA end casts doubt on the J call. Germline V gene sequence: CDR1 SNHLY, CDR2 FYNNEI. The CDR3 is made up of 15 amino acids.

The chain carries TRBV28 and TRBJ1-2; 10 bases agree with TRBD1. Trimming cost V 6 bases and J 8 bases; bases outside gene matches: 6. CDR3 length: 13 amino acids. CDR1 MDHEN and CDR2 SYDVKM come from the germline V gene. The CDR3 region is CASRRQGANGYTF. The CDR3 region has the DNA TGTGCCAGCAGACGACAGGGGGCTAACGGCTACACCTTC.

The chain links TRBV20-1 to TRBJ1-5, with a weak D call TRBD1 (5 bases). CDR3 size: 12 residues. Germline V gene data show CDR1 as DFQATT and CDR2 as SNEGSKA (reference sequence). The CDR3 loop is CSSRGKVQPQHF. In DNA form, the CDR3 reads TGCAGCAGCCGGGGGAAAGTTCAGCCCCAGCATTTT.

The chain uses TRBV2 and TRBJ2-7; D call uncertain. The CDR3 has 14 residues. The V and J ends lost 11 bases and 0 bases respectively, with 17 bases between them. CDR1 and CDR2 (germline): SNHLY, FYNNEI. CDR3 coding DNA: TGTGCCTGCAACAAGGACCGTAGCTCCTACGAGCAGTACTTC. Its translation is CACNKDRSSYEQYF.

In its sample, this clonotype was seen a few times. The chain is built from TRBV6-1 and TRBJ1-2; D perhaps matches TRBD1 (5 bases). Germline-derived CDR1 and CDR2 are MNHNS and SASEGT. The CDR3 loop spans 14 amino acids. V dropped 5 bases and J dropped 5 bases, with 15 bases sitting between them. Here the CDR3 reads CASSPGPAGYGYTF. Written as DNA, the CDR3 is TGTGCCAGCAGTCCAGGGCCCGCAGGGTATGGCTACACCTTC.

The chain employs TRBV4-1 and TRBJ2-1; 8 nucleotides line up with TRBD2. Germline values: CDR1 MGHRA, CDR2 YSYEKL. This CDR3 has 17 residues. Trimming cost V 1 base and J 12 bases; bases outside gene matches: 17. The CDR3 region is CASSQAKIGIGTRGQFF. CDR3 in DNA: TGCGCCAGCAGCCAAGCCAAGATCGGAATAGGGACTAGGGGGCAGTTCTTC.

This clonotype was counted only a few times. The junction differs from germline at one of its ends, possibly a read error. In DNA, the CDR3 is TGTGCCAGCAGTACCCACATTAGCTCCTATAATTTACCCCTCCACTTT. Translated, it gives CASSTHISSYNLPLHF. The chain joins TRBV11-2 to TRBJ1-6; D is ambiguous. From germline, CDR1 is SGHAT and CDR2 FQNNGV. CDR3 length: 16 amino acids.

In this sample, this clonotype turned up a few times. The chain couples TRBV7-2 to TRBJ2-7; D might be TRBD2 (5 bases). Germline V gives CDR1 SGHTA, CDR2 FQGNSA. The germline V and J ends were trimmed by 2 bases and 6 bases, with 11 bases remaining between them. The CDR3 is 13 amino acids. The CDR3 loop is CASSLLRGSEQYF. DNA of the CDR3: TGTGCCAGCAGCTTATTGCGCGGGTCCGAGCAGTACTTC.